This TCR beta chain was found in a study of OX40 agonist ivuxolimab in advanced cancers. Some clones are missing from TCRdb's copy, which holds only in-frame ones; the method was immunoSEQ multiplex PCR. The sample consists of 80,000 to 95,000 clones, about 90% of them appearing once. Per germline, CDR1 MNHEY and CDR2 SMNVEV (reference sequence). The CDR3 covers 16 residues. With 4 bases removed from V and 4 bases from J, the gap between germline ends came to 17 bases. The sample consisted of CD4+ or CD8+ T cells sorted from blood, taken in a trial of the OX40 agonist ivuxolimab. This chain uses TRBV27 with TRBJ1-5; D is possibly TRBD1 (6 bases). The sequence was obtained from an adult with an advanced solid tumor such as melanoma, head and neck, liver or kidney cancer. The chain's CDR3 is CASSSLAGARNQPQHF. Written as DNA, the CDR3 is TGTGCCAGCAGTTCTTTGGCGGGGGCGCGGAATCAGCCCCAGCATTTT.